This TCR beta chain derives from a study of tumor-infiltrating lymphocytes in primary liver carcinoma. Study-wide context: Participating patients were men and women between 30 and 69 years old.

On this clonotype: An end of the junction does not agree with germline; a read error may underlie this.

TCR beta cDNA was made from 500 ng total RNA with a constant-region primer. Three nested multiplex PCR rounds of slightly modified ARM-PCR generated TCR beta libraries. TCRdb redid the calling of the multiplex PCR reads with MiXCR, one entry per CDR3 protein. The sample consists of about 75,000 distinct CDR3 sequences, about 75% of them appearing once. From unsorted bulk tissue weighing about 20-32 mg, DNA and RNA were co-extracted. At sampling, these chronic HBV carriers had received no treatment. The sequencing input was tumor-adjacent normal liver tissue. This receptor was identified in a man aged 35-49 years with primary liver carcinoma and hepatitis B virus infection.

DNA for the CDR3: TGTGCCAGCAGTGGGGGCCCCGGGACAGCCTCTAATTATGACTACACCTTC. It yields the protein CASSGGPGTASNYDYTF. The V call is TRBV6-6, the J call TRBJ1-2; 7 nucleotides line up with TRBD1. Germline lookup yields CDR1 MNHNY and CDR2 SVGAGI (reference sequence). This CDR3 has 17 amino acids.